These 5 T cell receptor beta chains share one sample of origin, sequenced in a study of CD8+CD57+ T cells in acquired aplastic anemia. Genomic DNA constituted the template upon which TCR beta VDJ and CDR3 profiling was performed. TCRdb reprocessed the reads with MiXCR, giving one entry per CDR3 protein. The data show roughly 160,000 distinct CDR3 sequences, with 71% seen just once and 45% to 60% held by the top ten. CD8+CD57+ cell expansion, shown by flow cytometry, had occurred in the patients selected for sequencing. Sequences were obtained from sorted CD4+, CD8+, or CD8+CD57+ T cells (not recorded which) from PBMCs. The receptors derive from a human donor with aplastic anemia.

The rearrangement links TRBV24-1 to TRBJ1-3; no firm D call. This CDR3 has 13 amino acids. Germline CDR1 and CDR2: KGHDR and SFDVKD. Between the trimmed V and J ends, which lost 9 bases and 0 bases, there was a span of 8 bases. The CDR3 sequence: CATSLSSGNTIYF. The CDR3 bases are TGTGCCACCTCCCTCTCCTCTGGAAACACCATATATTTT.

This rearrangement joins TRBV20-1 to TRBJ1-2, with D hard to call. Trimming removed 6 bases from V and 5 bases from J, with 16 bases in between. The germline gives CDR1 DFQATT, CDR2 SNEGSKA (reference sequence). CDR3 length: 13 residues. CDR3 bases: TGCAGTGCCATGGCCCCGGACGGGTATGGCTACACCTTC. Translating it yields CSAMAPDGYGYTF.

The gene calls are TRBV7-9 and TRBJ2-5, with TRBD2 matching 8 bases. The CDR3 covers 14 residues. Trimming cost V 2 bases and J 5 bases; bases outside gene matches: 4. CDR1 is SEHNR, CDR2 FQNEAQ, per germline (reference sequence). Here the CDR3 reads CASSLSGSWETQYF. CDR3 coding DNA: TGTGCCAGCAGCTTAAGCGGGAGTTGGGAGACCCAGTACTTC. The entire variable domain, with the rest obtained from reference TRBV7-9 and TRBJ2-5, is as follows: DTGVSQNPRHKITKRGQNVTFRCDPISEHNRLYWYRQTLGQGPEFLTYFQNEAQLEKSRLLSDRFSAERPKGSFSTLEIQRTEQGDSAMYLCASSLSGSWETQYFGPGTRLLVL.

The chain carries TRBV5-4 and TRBJ1-1; maybe TRBD1 (5 bases). Trimming removed 5 bases from V and 4 bases from J, with 15 bases in between. CDR1 SGHNT and CDR2 YYREEE come from the germline V gene (reference sequence). The CDR3 is 14 residues long. CDR3 sequence reads: CASSDQGLVTEAFF. CDR3 coding DNA: TGTGCCAGCAGTGACCAGGGATTGGTCACTGAAGCTTTCTTT.

The J gene is TRBJ2-2, the V gene TRBV25-1, with a possible D match to TRBD2 (7 bases). Germline V CDR1 and CDR2: MGHDK, SYGVNS. Trimming removed 1 base at V and 3 bases at J, with 12 bases between. The CDR3 sequence is 16 residues long. The CDR3 loop is CASSEWGGADTGELFF. The CDR3 DNA sequence: TGTGCCAGCAGTGAATGGGGGGGGGCAGACACCGGGGAGCTGTTTTTT.